This TCR beta chain was sequenced during a study of tumor and adjacent non-tumor tissue in lung cancer. Study at large: Patients comprised about a dozen adenocarcinoma, a couple of squamous cell carcinoma and 1 small cell lung cancer.

Judged by abundance, this clonotype is medium-sized. A modified ARM-PCR protocol with three rounds of nested PCR amplified TCRbeta. TCRdb recomputed calls from the multiplex PCR reads with MiXCR, one row per CDR3 protein. Of about 80,000 distinct CDR3 sequences listed, 80% to 85% were seen once; the top ten hold roughly 13%. The template was RNA from unsorted bulk tissue. This CDR3 comprises 12 residues. The V end was cut by 3 bases, the J end by 7 bases, with 6 bases between. This clonotype was sampled from a woman aged 45-65 years with non-small cell lung cancer. Sample: lung tumor tissue. The J gene is TRBJ2-2, the V gene TRBV12-3 or TRBV12-4; D unclear. The CDR3 DNA follows: TGTGCCAGCAGTTTTCTTAGCGGGGAGCTGTTTTTT. It specifies CASSFLSGELFF.